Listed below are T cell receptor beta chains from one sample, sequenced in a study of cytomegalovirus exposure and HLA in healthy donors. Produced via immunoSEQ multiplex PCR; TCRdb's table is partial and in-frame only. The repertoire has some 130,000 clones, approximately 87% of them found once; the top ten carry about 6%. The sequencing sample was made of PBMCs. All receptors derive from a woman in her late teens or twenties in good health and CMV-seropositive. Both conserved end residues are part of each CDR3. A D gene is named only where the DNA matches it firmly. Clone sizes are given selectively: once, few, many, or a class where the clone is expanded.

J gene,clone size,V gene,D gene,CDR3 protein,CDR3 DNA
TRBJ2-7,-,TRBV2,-,CASSAGDGYEQYF,TGTGCCAGCAGTGCGGGTGACGGCTACGAGCAGTACTTC
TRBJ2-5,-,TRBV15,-,CATSRGQGETQYF,TGTGCCACCAGCAGAGGGCAGGGAGAGACCCAGTACTTC
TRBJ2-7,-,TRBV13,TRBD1,CASSFTSSRGQVQYF,TGTGCCAGCAGCTTCACTTCCTCTAGGGGGCAGGTGCAGTACTTC
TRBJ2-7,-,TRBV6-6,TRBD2,CASSYSGGFGYEQYF,TGTGCCAGCAGTTACTCGGGGGGGTTTGGATACGAGCAGTACTTC
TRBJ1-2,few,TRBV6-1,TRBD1,CASATGYDYGYTF,TGTGCCAGCGCGACAGGGTATGACTATGGCTACACCTTC
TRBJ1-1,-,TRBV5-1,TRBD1,CATQTGDRSANTEAFF,TGCGCCACCCAAACAGGGGACCGCAGCGCGAACACTGAAGCTTTCTTT
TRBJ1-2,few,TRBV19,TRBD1,CASTRNSPRDSSYGYTF,TGTGCCAGTACCCGAAATTCCCCAAGGGACAGCTCCTATGGCTACACCTTC
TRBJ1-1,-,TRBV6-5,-,CASSYSTAGMNTEAFF,TGTGCCAGCAGTTACTCGACGGCCGGGATGAACACTGAAGCTTTCTTT
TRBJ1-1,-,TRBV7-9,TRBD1,CASTQGAPEAFF,TGTGCCAGCACACAGGGGGCCCCTGAAGCTTTCTTT
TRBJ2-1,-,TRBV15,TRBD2,CATSRDTGLAGYNEQFF,TGTGCCACCAGCAGAGACACGGGTCTAGCGGGATACAATGAGCAGTTCTTC
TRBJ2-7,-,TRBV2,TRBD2,CASTRGGLAGGPHEQYF,TGTGCCAGCACCAGAGGGGGGCTAGCGGGGGGGCCCCACGAGCAGTACTTC
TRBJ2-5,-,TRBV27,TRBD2,CASKTRGGISKETQYF,TGTGCCAGCAAAACTCGGGGGGGAATTTCTAAGGAGACCCAGTACTTC
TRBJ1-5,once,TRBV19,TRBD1,CASSIGQGGQPQHF,TGTGCCAGTAGTATTGGACAGGGGGGGCAGCCCCAGCATTTT
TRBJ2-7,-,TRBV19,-,CASSITTRDKEYF,TGTGCCAGTAGTATAACAACCCGAGACAAAGAGTACTTC
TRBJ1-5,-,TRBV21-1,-,CASSLRRRGGNQLQHF,TGTGCCAGCAGCCTTAGACGCCGGGGGGGCAATCAGCTCCAGCATTTT
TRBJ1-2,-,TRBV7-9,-,CASSLHSGGYTF,TGTGCCAGCAGCTTACATTCAGGGGGCTACACCTTC
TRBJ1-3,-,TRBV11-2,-,CASSLTGPGNTIYF,TGTGCCAGCAGCTTAACAGGGCCTGGAAACACCATATATTTT
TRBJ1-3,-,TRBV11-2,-,CASSLPGKRNTIYF,TGTGCCAGCAGCCTCCCGGGGAAGAGAAACACCATATATTTT
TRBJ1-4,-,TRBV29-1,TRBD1,CSVEGTGLNEKLFF,TGCAGCGTTGAAGGGACAGGCCTTAATGAAAAACTGTTTTTT
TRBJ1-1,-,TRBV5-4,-,CASSFETRTEAFF,TGTGCCAGCAGCTTTGAGACAAGGACTGAAGCTTTCTTT
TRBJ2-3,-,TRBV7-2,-,CASSSSPADTQYF,TGTGCCAGCAGCTCGTCTCCGGCAGATACGCAGTATTTT
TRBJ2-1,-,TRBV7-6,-,CASSLAAGVGEQFF,TGTGCCAGCAGCTTAGCCGCAGGGGTGGGTGAGCAGTTCTTC
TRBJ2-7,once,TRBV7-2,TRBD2,CASRGGLAGNYYEQYF,TGTGCCAGCAGGGGGGGACTAGCGGGAAATTACTACGAGCAGTACTTC
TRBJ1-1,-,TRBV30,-,CAWKQVEAFF,TGTGCCTGGAAGCAGGTTGAAGCTTTCTTT
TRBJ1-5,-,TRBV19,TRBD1,CASSIQGYSQPQHF,TGTGCCAGTAGCATACAGGGGTATAGTCAGCCCCAGCATTTT
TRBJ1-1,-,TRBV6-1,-,CASSPEGGGGTEAFF,TGTGCCAGCAGCCCAGAAGGTGGGGGAGGGACTGAAGCTTTCTTT
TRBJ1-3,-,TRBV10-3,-,CAISDEVSGGTIYF,TGTGCCATCAGTGACGAGGTTTCGGGAGGCACCATATATTTT
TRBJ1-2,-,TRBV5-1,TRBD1,CASSLGQGNGYTF,TGCGCCAGCAGCTTGGGACAGGGAAATGGCTACACCTTC
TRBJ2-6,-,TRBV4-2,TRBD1,CASSLVTGSGGANVLTF,TGTGCCAGCAGCCTAGTGACAGGGTCGGGTGGGGCCAACGTCCTGACTTTC
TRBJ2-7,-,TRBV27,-,CASSRGGGAYEQYF,TGTGCCAGCAGTCGTGGGGGGGGCGCGTATGAGCAGTACTTC
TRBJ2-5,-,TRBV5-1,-,CASSLASYQETQYF,TGCGCCAGCAGCTTGGCCTCGTACCAAGAGACCCAGTACTTC
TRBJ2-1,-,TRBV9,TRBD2,CASSVASSGAYNEQFF,TGTGCCAGCAGCGTAGCGTCGAGCGGGGCCTACAATGAGCAGTTCTTC
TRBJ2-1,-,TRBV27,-,CASSSTSVEQFF,TGTGCCAGCAGTTCGACATCCGTGGAGCAGTTCTTC
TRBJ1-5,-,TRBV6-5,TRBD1,CASSETGGSQPQHF,TGTGCCAGCAGCGAGACAGGGGGAAGTCAGCCCCAGCATTTT
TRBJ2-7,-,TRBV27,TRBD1,CASSGTGGFDEQYF,TGTGCCAGCAGTGGGACAGGGGGTTTTGACGAGCAGTACTTC
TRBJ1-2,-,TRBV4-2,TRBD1,CASSPETGNYGYTF,TGTGCCAGCAGCCCAGAGACAGGGAACTATGGCTACACCTTC
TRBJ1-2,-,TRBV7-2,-,CASSQDRVGYTF,TGTGCCAGCAGCCAAGACCGGGTCGGCTACACCTTC
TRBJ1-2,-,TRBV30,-,CAWSVSGYGYTF,TGTGCCTGGAGTGTAAGCGGGTATGGCTACACCTTC
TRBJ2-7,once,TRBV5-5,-,CASRPGRGTYEQYF,TGTGCCAGCAGACCCGGACGGGGAACCTACGAGCAGTACTTC
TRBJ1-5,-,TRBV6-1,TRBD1,CASSAGTGDPQPQHF,TGTGCCAGCAGTGCTGGGACAGGGGACCCTCAGCCCCAGCATTTT
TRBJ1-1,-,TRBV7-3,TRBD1,CASSLQGQDTEAFF,TGTGCCAGCAGCTTACAAGGACAGGATACTGAAGCTTTCTTT
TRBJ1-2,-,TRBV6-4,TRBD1,CASSDGTGSGNYGYTF,TGTGCCAGCAGTGACGGGACAGGGAGTGGGAACTATGGCTACACCTTC
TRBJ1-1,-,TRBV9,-,CASSVYWNTEAFF,TGTGCCAGCAGCGTATATTGGAACACTGAAGCTTTCTTT
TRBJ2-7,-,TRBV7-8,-,CASSFLPGTTYEQYF,TGTGCCAGCAGCTTTCTCCCGGGGACAACCTACGAGCAGTACTTC
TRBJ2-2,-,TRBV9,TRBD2,CASSVGGGLLFF,TGTGCCAGCAGCGTAGGGGGGGGATTGCTGTTTTTT
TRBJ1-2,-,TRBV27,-,CASSSRGYGYTF,TGTGCCAGCAGTTCGAGAGGATATGGCTACACCTTC
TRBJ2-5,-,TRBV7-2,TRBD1,CASSMDRGLGETQYF,TGTGCCAGCAGCATGGACAGGGGGCTAGGTGAGACCCAGTACTTC
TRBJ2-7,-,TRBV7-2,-,CASSLVGDSAYEQYF,TGTGCCAGCAGCTTAGTAGGGGACTCCGCCTACGAGCAGTACTTC
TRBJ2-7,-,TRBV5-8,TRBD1,CASRAGQVQSYEQYF,TGTGCCAGCAGGGCCGGACAGGTACAATCCTACGAGCAGTACTTC
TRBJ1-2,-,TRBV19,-,CASSIPRGRGYGYTF,TGTGCCAGTAGTATACCCAGGGGAAGGGGATATGGCTACACCTTC
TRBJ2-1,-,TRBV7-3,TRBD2,CASSSGTGGGEQFF,TGTGCCAGCAGCTCCGGGACGGGGGGTGGTGAGCAGTTCTTC
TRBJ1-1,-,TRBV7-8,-,CASSLVTPPGARNTEAFF,TGTGCCAGCAGCCTAGTTACCCCTCCAGGGGCGCGGAACACTGAAGCTTTCTTT